The clone carrying this T cell receptor (beta chain) was seen just once. This record comes from a study of blood T cell repertoires in COVID-19. In the study overall: Both acute and convalescent COVID-19 samples were obtained from the United States, Italy and Spain. T cells, B-cell-depleted T cells, or PBMCs supplied cDNA or gDNA.

In the authors' methods: The assay estimated nucleated cells by amplifying reference gene primers. Produced via immunoSEQ multiplex PCR; TCRdb's table is partial and in-frame only. V, J and clone size are taken as reported in that table, and D and trimming were inferred from the DNA itself. The data contain fewer than 350,000 clones, 75% to 90% of them singletons. With 1 base clipped from V and 1 base from J, the junction kept 8 bases outside the gene matches. CDR3 length: 17 residues. CDR1 is SEHNR, CDR2 FQNEAQ, per germline (reference sequence). Sequencing was done on a sample of peripheral blood. This chain connects TRBV7-9 to TRBJ1-1; TRBD1 aligns across 8 bases. This TCR derives from a man in his forties with acute or convalescent COVID-19. The CDR3 is CASSLERQGSWNTEAFF. CDR3 DNA: TGTGCCAGCAGCTTAGAACGACAGGGGAGTTGGAACACTGAAGCTTTCTTT.